A single sample is the source of the 15 T cell receptor beta chains below, sequenced in a study of blood T cell repertoires in COVID-19. Assay used: immunoSEQ multiplex PCR; TCRdb lists only in-frame clones, some missing. The sample holds a few hundred thousand clones, 88% seen once. Sequenced input: PBMCs or T cells enriched from blood (not recorded which). These receptor sequences come from a woman aged 55-70 years in a cohort exposed to, infected with or recovered from COVID-19 (not recorded which).

This clone appeared a single time. The chain couples TRBV18 to TRBJ2-7; 9 nucleotides agree with TRBD2. V lost 1 base and J lost 5; bases outside the gene matches: 6. CDR1 and CDR2 (germline): KGHSH, LQKENI. The CDR3 sequence is 15 residues long. The CDR3 DNA reads TGTGCCAGCTCACCACTAGCGGGAGCGATGGACGAGCAGTACTTC. Its translation: CASSPLAGAMDEQYF.

CDR3 DNA sequence: TGTGCCATCAGTAAGGGGACAGGGGAAGCTTTCTTT. Protein sequence: CAISKGTGEAFF. J is TRBJ1-1 and V is TRBV10-3; TRBD1 matches at 9 bases. Germline-derived CDR1 and CDR2 are ENHRY and SYGVKD. This CDR3 comprises 12 residues. Trimming at V came to 5 bases and at J to 8 bases, leaving 3 bases not matched to a gene.

The chain links TRBV18 to TRBJ1-5, with 8 bases lining up with TRBD1. The germline V gene encodes CDR1 KGHSH and CDR2 LQKENI. This CDR3 region has 15 residues. Germline trimming cut 3 bases from V and 6 bases from J; bases unmatched to any gene: 7. The CDR3 reads CASSPSGTGFQPQHF. CDR3 sequence (DNA): TGTGCCAGCTCACCCTCCGGGACAGGATTTCAGCCCCAGCATTTT.

This chain uses TRBV24-1 with TRBJ2-1, with 10 positions matching TRBD2. V lost 4 bases, J lost 5 bases, and 16 bases stayed unmatched. This CDR3 has 19 amino acids. Germline-derived CDR1 and CDR2 are KGHDR and SFDVKD. Here the CDR3 reads CATSDLPAGGLAYDNEQFF. The CDR3 bases are TGTGCCACCAGTGACCTCCCCGCCGGGGGACTAGCGTACGACAATGAGCAGTTCTTC.

This clone has more than one count but fewer than ten. V usage is TRBV30 and J usage is TRBJ1-1; tentative D call: TRBD1 (5 bases). Trimming stripped 2 bases from V and 7 bases from J, with 14 bases between. The germline CDR1 and CDR2 sequences are GTSNPN and SVGIG (reference sequence). The CDR3 spans 13 residues. This chain's CDR3 is CAWSQTQGFEAFF. In DNA, the CDR3 is TGTGCCTGGAGTCAAACTCAGGGATTTGAAGCTTTCTTT.

The V call is TRBV19, the J call TRBJ1-3; no clear D. This CDR3 comprises 15 residues. Germline V gene lookup returns CDR1 LNHDA and CDR2 SQIVND (reference sequence). Trimming stripped 5 bases from V and 2 bases from J, with 13 bases between. The CDR3 is CASSDPGGPGNTIYF. The CDR3 DNA reads TGTGCCAGTAGTGATCCCGGAGGCCCTGGAAACACCATATATTTT.

V gene TRBV6-5 combines with J gene TRBJ2-7, with 8 bases that match TRBD1. From germline, CDR1 is MNHEY and CDR2 SVGAGI. V shed 4 bases and J 10 bases; nucleotides not matched to a gene: 6. CDR3 length: 12 amino acids. The CDR3: CASSWGTGAQYF. The CDR3 DNA is TGTGCCAGCAGTTGGGGGACAGGTGCCCAGTACTTC.

This clone appeared a single time. This chain joins TRBV5-1 and TRBJ1-6; D gene unclear. The germline gives CDR1 SGHRS, CDR2 YFSETQ. The CDR3 sequence is 18 residues long. Between the trimmed V and J ends, which lost 0 bases and 0 bases, there was a span of 13 bases. CDR3 bases: TGCGCCAGCAGCTTGGACGGTGGTTCGTACTCCTATAATTCACCCCTCCACTTT. Amino acid sequence: CASSLDGGSYSYNSPLHF.

The chain employs TRBV6-5 and TRBJ2-2; D perhaps matches TRBD1 (5 bases). The CDR3 contains 15 residues. With 6 bases removed from V and 3 bases from J, the gap between germline ends came to 14 bases. Germline CDR1 MNHEY, CDR2 SVGAGI. The CDR3 here is CASSLRQPYTGELFF. In DNA, the CDR3 is TGTGCCAGCAGCCTTCGACAGCCCTACACCGGGGAGCTGTTTTTT.

The CDR3 DNA reads TGCGCCAGCAGTTTTGACAGGAACACTGAAGCTTTCTTT. This encodes CASSFDRNTEAFF. The chain carries TRBV5-1 and TRBJ1-1, with D perhaps matching TRBD1 (5 bases). CDR1 SGHRS and CDR2 YFSETQ come from the germline V gene. V lost 5 bases, J lost 1 base, and 9 bases lay in between. This CDR3 is built from 13 residues.

The chain joins TRBV25-1 to TRBJ1-1; 7 nucleotides agree with TRBD1. Germline-derived CDR1 and CDR2 are MGHDK and SYGVNS. There are 17 residues in the CDR3. Losses at the gene ends were 3 bases for V and 1 base for J; bases not matched to a gene: 11. The CDR3 is CASSDPDREWRNTEAFF. CDR3 bases: TGTGCCAGCAGTGATCCCGACAGGGAGTGGCGGAACACTGAAGCTTTCTTT.

The V and J genes are TRBV28 and TRBJ2-1; 13 nucleotides align to TRBD2. The CDR3 sequence is 16 residues long. Germline V gene data show CDR1 as MDHEN and CDR2 as SYDVKM. The trim removed 7 bases at V and 6 bases at J, leaving 9 bases unmatched. CDR3 residues: CASTETGLAGLNEQFF. CDR3 sequence (DNA): TGTGCCAGCACCGAAACGGGACTAGCGGGACTCAATGAGCAGTTCTTC.

The J gene is TRBJ1-4, the V gene TRBV5-5, with 11 bases identical to TRBD1. The CDR3 contains 19 residues. The V segment lost 1 base and the J segment 7 bases; nucleotides outside the gene matches: 15. CDR1 and CDR2 (germline): SGHKS, YYEKEE (reference sequence). CDR3 sequence: CASSLSTRDRGIMGEKLFF. As DNA, the CDR3 is TGTGCCAGCAGCTTGTCCACCCGGGACAGGGGGATTATGGGTGAAAAACTGTTTTTT. The full variable domain, in which reference TRBV5-5 and TRBJ1-4 provide the parts outside the CDR3, is DAGVTQSPTHLIKTRGQQVTLRCSPISGHKSVSWYQQVLGQGPQFIFQYYEKEERGRGNFPDRFSARQFPNYSSELNVNALLLGDSALYLCASSLSTRDRGIMGEKLFFGSGTQLSVL.

This clone was observed a few times. V and J are TRBV19 and TRBJ1-1; TRBD1 aligns across 7 bases. Trimming at V came to 4 bases and at J to 4 bases, leaving 9 bases not matched to a gene. CDR1 and CDR2 from the germline V gene are LNHDA and SQIVND (reference sequence). The CDR3 spans 15 residues. The CDR3 spells CASSRTGEVRTEAFF. The CDR3 nucleotides are TGTGCCAGTAGTAGAACAGGGGAAGTGCGCACTGAAGCTTTCTTT.

V usage is TRBV5-1 and J usage is TRBJ2-3; D is ambiguous. Trimming took off 4 bases at V and 3 bases at J, with 6 bases between the two ends. This CDR3 contains 12 residues. Germline V gives CDR1 SGHRS, CDR2 YFSETQ. The DNA for the CDR3 is TGCGCCAGCAGCCTGACTACAGATACGCAGTATTTT. It yields the protein CASSLTTDTQYF.